This T cell receptor beta chain was documented in a study of blood T cell repertoires in COVID-19. As for the study in general: Acute-phase and convalescent COVID-19 samples originated in the United States, Italy and Spain. Sample material is recorded as cDNA or gDNA derived from T cells, B-cell-depleted T cells, or PBMCs.

This CDR3 has 15 amino acids. Per germline, CDR1 SEHNR and CDR2 FQNEAQ (reference sequence). Trimming removed 5 bases from V and 5 bases from J, with 18 bases in between. Original processing methods: Cell counts per sample came from amplifying reference gene primers. Sequencing was performed with immunoSEQ multiplex PCR; in TCRdb, only in-frame clones are kept and a portion is missing. V and J calls and clone size come straight from that table; D and trimming were deduced from the DNA. The table shows hundreds of thousands of clones, with roughly 89% occurring only once. This TCR was recovered from a man in his forties or fifties with acute or convalescent COVID-19. The sample was peripheral blood. V gene TRBV7-9 combines with J gene TRBJ1-2; a possible D gene is TRBD1 (6 bases). The CDR3 DNA reads as TGTGCCAGCAGCCAACCGGACAGAGCAGGGTATGGCTACACCTTC. Amino acid sequence: CASSQPDRAGYGYTF. The whole variable domain, filled in from reference TRBV7-9 and TRBJ1-2, reads DTGVSQNPRHKITKRGQNVTFRCDPISEHNRLYWYRQTLGQGPEFLTYFQNEAQLEKSRLLSDRFSAERPKGSFSTLEIQRTEQGDSAMYLCASSQPDRAGYGYTFGSGTRLTVV.